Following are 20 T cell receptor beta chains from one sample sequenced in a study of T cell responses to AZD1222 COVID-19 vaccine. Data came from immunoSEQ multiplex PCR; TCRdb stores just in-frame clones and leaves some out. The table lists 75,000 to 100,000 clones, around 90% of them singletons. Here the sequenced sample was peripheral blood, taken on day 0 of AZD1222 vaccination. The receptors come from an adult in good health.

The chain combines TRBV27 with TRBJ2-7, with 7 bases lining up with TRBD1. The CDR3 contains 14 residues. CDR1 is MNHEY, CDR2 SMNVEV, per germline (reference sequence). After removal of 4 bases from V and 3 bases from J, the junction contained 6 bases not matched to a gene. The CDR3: CASSSGDRNYEQYF. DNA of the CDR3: TGTGCCAGCAGTTCAGGGGACAGAAACTACGAGCAGTACTTC.

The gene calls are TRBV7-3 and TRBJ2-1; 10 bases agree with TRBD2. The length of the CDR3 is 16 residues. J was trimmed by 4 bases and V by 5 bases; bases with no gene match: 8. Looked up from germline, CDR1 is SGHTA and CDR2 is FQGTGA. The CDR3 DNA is TGTGCCAGCAGCACAACCGGGACTAGCGTTTACAATGAGCAGTTCTTC. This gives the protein CASSTTGTSVYNEQFF.

CDR3 bases: TGTGCCAGTACCCAGACAGGGAGTAATCAGCCCCAGCATTTT. It codes for CASTQTGSNQPQHF. The chain joins TRBV19 to TRBJ1-5; 7 positions agree with TRBD1. The CDR3 extends over 14 amino acids. CDR1 LNHDA and CDR2 SQIVND come from the germline V gene (reference sequence). V lost 7 bases to trimming and J lost 4 bases; unmatched junction nucleotides: 7. The full variable domain, in which reference TRBV19 and TRBJ1-5 provide the parts outside the CDR3, is DGGITQSPKYLFRKEGQNVTLSCEQNLNHDAMYWYRQDPGQGLRLIYYSQIVNDFQKGDIAEGYSVSREKKESFPLTVTSAQKNPTAFYLCASTQTGSNQPQHFGDGTRLSIL.

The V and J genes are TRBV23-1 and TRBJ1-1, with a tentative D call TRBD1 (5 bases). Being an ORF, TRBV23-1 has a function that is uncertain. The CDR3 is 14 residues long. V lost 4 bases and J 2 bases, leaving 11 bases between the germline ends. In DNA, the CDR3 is TGCGCCAGCAGTCTAGGGAGGGGCAACACTGAAGCTTTCTTT. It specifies CASSLGRGNTEAFF.

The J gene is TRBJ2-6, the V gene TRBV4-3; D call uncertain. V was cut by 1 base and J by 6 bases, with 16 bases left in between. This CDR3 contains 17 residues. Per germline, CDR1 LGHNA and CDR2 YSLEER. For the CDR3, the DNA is TGCGCCAGCAGCCAAGGTTTCAATTCCTTCGAGGCCAACGTCCTGACTTTC. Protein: CASSQGFNSFEANVLTF.

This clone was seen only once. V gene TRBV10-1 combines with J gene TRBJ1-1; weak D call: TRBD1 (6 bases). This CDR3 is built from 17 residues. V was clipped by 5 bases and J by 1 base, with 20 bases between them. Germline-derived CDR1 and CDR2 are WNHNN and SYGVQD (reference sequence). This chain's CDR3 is CASSFHKMGAGNTEAFF. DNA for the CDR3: TGCGCCAGCAGTTTTCATAAGATGGGGGCCGGGAACACTGAAGCTTTCTTT.

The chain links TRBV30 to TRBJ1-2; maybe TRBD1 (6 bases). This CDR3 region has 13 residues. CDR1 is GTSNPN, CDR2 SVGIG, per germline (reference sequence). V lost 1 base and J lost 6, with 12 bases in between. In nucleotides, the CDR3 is TGTGCCTGGAGTGCTGGGGGGGGGCATGGCTACACCTTC. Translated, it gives CAWSAGGGHGYTF.

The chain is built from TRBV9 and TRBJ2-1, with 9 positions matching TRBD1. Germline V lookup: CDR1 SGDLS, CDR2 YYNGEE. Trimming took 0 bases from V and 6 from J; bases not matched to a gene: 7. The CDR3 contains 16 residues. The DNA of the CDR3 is TGTGCCAGCAGCGTAGTGGACAGGGGACGGGGCAATGAGCAGTTCTTC. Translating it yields CASSVVDRGRGNEQFF.

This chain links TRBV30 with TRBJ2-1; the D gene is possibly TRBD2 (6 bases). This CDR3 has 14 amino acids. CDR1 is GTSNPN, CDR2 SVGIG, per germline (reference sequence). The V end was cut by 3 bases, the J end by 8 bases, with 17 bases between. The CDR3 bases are TGTGCCTGGAGAGACTTGCCCGGGGGTGATGAGCAGTTCTTC. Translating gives CAWRDLPGGDEQFF.

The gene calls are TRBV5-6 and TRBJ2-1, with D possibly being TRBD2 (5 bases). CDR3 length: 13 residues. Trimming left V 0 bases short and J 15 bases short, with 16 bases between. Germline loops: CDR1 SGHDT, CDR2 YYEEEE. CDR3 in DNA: TGTGCCAGCAGCTTGGGGACTGGAGCACTGATGTTCTTC. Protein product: CASSLGTGALMFF.

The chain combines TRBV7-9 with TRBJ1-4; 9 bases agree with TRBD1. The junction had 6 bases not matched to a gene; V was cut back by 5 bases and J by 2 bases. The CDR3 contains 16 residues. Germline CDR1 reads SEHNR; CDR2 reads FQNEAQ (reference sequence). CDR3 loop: CASSRGQGVTNEKLFF. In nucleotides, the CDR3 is TGTGCCAGCAGCAGGGGACAGGGCGTGACTAATGAAAAACTGTTTTTT.

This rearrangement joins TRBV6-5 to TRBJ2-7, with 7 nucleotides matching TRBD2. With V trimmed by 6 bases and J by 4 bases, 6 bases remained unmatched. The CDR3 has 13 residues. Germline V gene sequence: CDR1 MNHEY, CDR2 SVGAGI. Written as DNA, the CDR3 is TGTGCCAGCAGGAGGGTGGGAGGGTACGAGCAGTACTTC. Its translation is CASRRVGGYEQYF.

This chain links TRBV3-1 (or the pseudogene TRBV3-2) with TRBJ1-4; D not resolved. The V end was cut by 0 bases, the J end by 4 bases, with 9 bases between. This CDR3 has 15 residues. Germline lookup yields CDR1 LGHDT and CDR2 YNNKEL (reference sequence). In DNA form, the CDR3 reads TGTGCCAGCAGCCAAGAGGCCGCAGATAATGAAAAACTGTTTTTT. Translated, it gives CASSQEAADNEKLFF.

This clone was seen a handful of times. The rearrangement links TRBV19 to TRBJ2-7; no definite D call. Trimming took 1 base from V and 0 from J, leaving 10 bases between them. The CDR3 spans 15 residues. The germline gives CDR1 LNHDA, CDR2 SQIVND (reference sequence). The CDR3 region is CASSIVHSDSYEQYF. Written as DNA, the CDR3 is TGTGCCAGTAGTATAGTGCACAGCGACTCCTACGAGCAGTACTTC.

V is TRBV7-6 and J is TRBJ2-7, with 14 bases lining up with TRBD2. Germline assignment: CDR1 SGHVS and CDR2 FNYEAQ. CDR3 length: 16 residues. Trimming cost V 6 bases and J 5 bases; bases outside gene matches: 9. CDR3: CASRPGTSGSLDEQYF. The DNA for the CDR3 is TGTGCCAGCAGACCCGGGACTAGCGGGAGTTTGGACGAGCAGTACTTC.

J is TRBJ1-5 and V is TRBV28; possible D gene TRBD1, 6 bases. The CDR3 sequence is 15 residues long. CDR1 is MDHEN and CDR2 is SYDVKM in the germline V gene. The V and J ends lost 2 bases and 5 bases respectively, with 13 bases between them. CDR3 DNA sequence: TGTGCCAGCAGTTTAATGGACAGCCCCCATCAGCCCCAGCATTTT. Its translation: CASSLMDSPHQPQHF. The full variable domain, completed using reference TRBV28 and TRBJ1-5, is DVKVTQSSRYLVKRTGEKVFLECVQDMDHENMFWYRQDPGLGLRLIYFSYDVKMKEKGDIPEGYSVSREKKERFSLILESASTNQTSMYLCASSLMDSPHQPQHFGDGTRLSIL.

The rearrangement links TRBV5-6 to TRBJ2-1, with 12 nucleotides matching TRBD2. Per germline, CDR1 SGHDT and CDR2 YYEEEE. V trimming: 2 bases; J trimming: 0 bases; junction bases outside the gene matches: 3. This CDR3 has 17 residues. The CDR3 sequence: CASSFWGLAGSYNEQFF. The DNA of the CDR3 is TGTGCCAGCAGCTTTTGGGGACTAGCGGGCTCCTACAATGAGCAGTTCTTC.

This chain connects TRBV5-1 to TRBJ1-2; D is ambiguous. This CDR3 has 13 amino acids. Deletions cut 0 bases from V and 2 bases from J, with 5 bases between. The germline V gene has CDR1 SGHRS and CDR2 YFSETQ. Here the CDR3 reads CASSLAWNYGYTF. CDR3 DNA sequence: TGCGCCAGCAGCTTGGCTTGGAACTATGGCTACACCTTC.

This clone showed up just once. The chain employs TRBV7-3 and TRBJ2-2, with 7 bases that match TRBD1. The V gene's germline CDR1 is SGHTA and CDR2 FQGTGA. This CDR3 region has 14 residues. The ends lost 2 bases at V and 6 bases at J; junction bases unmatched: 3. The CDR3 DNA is TGTGCCAGCAGCTTACAGGGGGTCCCCGGGGAGCTGTTTTTT. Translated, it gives CASSLQGVPGELFF.

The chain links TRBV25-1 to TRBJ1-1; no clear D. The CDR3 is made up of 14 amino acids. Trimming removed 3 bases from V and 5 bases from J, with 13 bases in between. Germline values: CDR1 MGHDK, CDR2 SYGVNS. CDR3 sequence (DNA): TGTGCCAGCAGTGATTTCCTTGGGAGGACTGAAGCTTTCTTT. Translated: CASSDFLGRTEAFF. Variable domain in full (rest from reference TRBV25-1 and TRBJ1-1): EADIYQTPRYLVIGTGKKITLECSQTMGHDKMYWYQQDPGMELHLIHYSYGVNSTEKGDLSSESTVSRIRTEHFPLTLESARPSHTSQYLCASSDFLGRTEAFFGQGTRLTVV.